A single sample is the source of the 9 T cell receptor beta chains below, sequenced in a study of CD8 T cells in Susac syndrome. RNA was extracted with the RNeasy kit, and a quantity of roughly 0.5 to 1 ug was reverse transcribed using random hexamers. MiXCR, run by TCRdb on the immunoSEQ multiplex PCR reads, gives a single entry per CDR3 protein. Of approximately 120,000 distinct CDR3 sequences in the sample, 85% to 95% were seen once. Sequenced material: CD4+ T cells from PBMCs. The receptors were sampled from a human donor in good health.

The CDR3 DNA is TGTGCCAGCAGCCCGGGACAGGTTAACACTGAAGCTTTCTTT. It translates to CASSPGQVNTEAFF. The chain uses TRBV9 and TRBJ1-1, with 8 bases matching TRBD1. The CDR3 extends over 14 amino acids. After removal of 4 bases from V and 2 bases from J, the junction contained 4 bases not matched to a gene. The V gene's germline CDR1 is SGDLS and CDR2 YYNGEE.

Comment on this clonotype: One end of the junction does not line up with germline, which may come from a read error. This sequence joins TRBV30 and TRBJ2-7, with 9 positions matching TRBD2. The germline V gene has CDR1 GTSNPN and CDR2 SVGIG (reference sequence). The CDR3 is 14 residues long. The DNA for the CDR3 is TGTGCCTCCCGATCCGGGACTAGCTCCTACGAGCGGTACTTC. Its translation: CASRSGTSSYERYF.

The V gene is TRBV29-1, the J gene TRBJ2-1; possibly TRBD1 for D (5 bases). The CDR3 has 12 residues. Germline CDR1 reads SQVTM; CDR2 reads ANQGSEA. V shed 6 bases and J shed 6 bases, with 12 bases lying between them. This CDR3 is CSVHDSPNEQFF. The DNA for the CDR3 is TGCAGCGTCCACGACAGCCCCAATGAGCAGTTCTTC.

Only one count was recorded for this clonotype. The chain uses TRBV19 and TRBJ1-1; D is ambiguous. Trimming left V 3 bases short and J 7 bases short, with 12 bases between. Germline V gives CDR1 LNHDA, CDR2 SQIVND (reference sequence). The CDR3 covers 13 residues. The CDR3 region has the DNA TGTGCCAGTAGTATCGGTCTAAGCAGTGAAGCTTTCTTT. Encoded protein: CASSIGLSSEAFF.

The chain carries TRBV18 and TRBJ2-7; tentatively, D is TRBD1 (6 bases). Between the trimmed V and J ends, which lost 2 bases and 5 bases, there was a span of 7 bases. The V gene's germline CDR1 is KGHSH and CDR2 LQKENI. The CDR3 runs to 12 residues. CDR3 nucleotides: TGTGCCAGCTCACCAAACAGGGACGAGCAGTACTTC. It codes for CASSPNRDEQYF.

The chain couples TRBV24-1 to TRBJ2-1; D gene uncertain. Germline CDR1 KGHDR, CDR2 SFDVKD. V was shortened by 2 bases and J by 5 bases, with 12 bases between the two germline ends. This CDR3 comprises 15 residues. The CDR3, as DNA: TGTGCCACCAGTGATTCTTACAGATTACACAATGAGCAGTTCTTC. It is translated as CATSDSYRLHNEQFF.

The CDR3: CASSQRQGYFGNTIYF. DNA for the CDR3: TGTGCCAGCAGCCAGAGACAGGGGTATTTTGGAAACACCATATATTTT. J is TRBJ1-3 and V is TRBV4-2; 8 bases agree with TRBD1. CDR1 and CDR2 from the germline V gene are LGHNA and YNFKEQ. The CDR3 covers 16 residues. V shed 3 bases and J 3 bases; nucleotides not matched to a gene: 7.

The chain is built from TRBV2 and TRBJ2-7; D is unresolved. V was pared by 8 bases and J by 4 bases, with 9 bases between. Germline V lookup: CDR1 SNHLY, CDR2 FYNNEI. The CDR3 loop spans 11 amino acids. The CDR3 DNA is TGTGCCAGCCTGAGCAAGTACGAGCAGTACTTC. It encodes CASLSKYEQYF.

V and J are TRBV29-1 and TRBJ2-2, with D possibly being TRBD1 or TRBD2 (5 bases each). V lost 6 bases to trimming and J lost 5 bases, with 16 bases between them. The germline gives CDR1 SQVTM, CDR2 ANQGSEA. The CDR3 sequence is 14 residues long. The DNA for the CDR3 is TGCAGCGTGGGGGACGGGGTGGCGACCGGGGAGCTGTTTTTT. This encodes CSVGDGVATGELFF.